Listed here are 13 T cell receptor beta chains from one sample, sequenced in a study of T cell repertoires in cytomegalovirus infection. TCRdb used MiXCR to reprocess the reads, holding one entry per CDR3 protein. The table lists 680,000 or so distinct CDR3 sequences, 35% to 45% of them singletons. Sequencing used PBMCs. The receptors stem from a human donor in good health (CMV status not recorded). Some clones in this sample may be carry-over from other donors' samples.

The chain uses TRBV19 and TRBJ1-2; D gene unclear. This CDR3 has 14 residues. The V gene's germline CDR1 is LNHDA and CDR2 SQIVND (reference sequence). V dropped 8 bases and J dropped 8 bases, with 21 bases sitting between them. The CDR3 coding sequence is TGTGCCAGTGATGTCAGTGGACGGTCCGGCGGCTACACCTTC. Translated, it gives CASDVSGRSGGYTF.

The CDR3 reads CSASIGQAYDSPLHF. CDR3 bases: TGCAGTGCTAGTATTGGACAAGCATACGATTCACCCCTCCACTTT. This chain connects TRBV20-1 to TRBJ1-6, with a tentative D call TRBD1 (5 bases). Germline values: CDR1 DFQATT, CDR2 SNEGSKA (reference sequence). Trimming cost V 3 bases and J 8 bases, with 17 bases left between them. This CDR3 region has 15 residues.

Note on this clonotype: This likely came from a read error, as a far larger clone is one base away. The chain is built from TRBV7-2 and TRBJ1-1, with D unclear. The V gene's germline CDR1 is SGHTA and CDR2 FQGNSA. This CDR3 is 14 amino acids long. The CDR3 DNA is TGTGCCAGCGGCTTGGAGGGTGCGAACACTGAAGCTTTCTTT. Translating it yields CASGLEGANTEAFF.

The chain has TRBV5-5 and TRBJ1-1; D not certain. V was clipped by 0 bases and J by 2 bases, with 11 bases between them. The CDR3 totals 15 residues. Germline V lookup: CDR1 SGHKS, CDR2 YYEKEE (reference sequence). CDR3 amino acids: CASSLVTTINTEAFF. Written as DNA, the CDR3 is TGTGCCAGCAGCTTGGTGACGACCATAAACACTGAAGCTTTCTTT.

This clonotype turned up a few times. This chain links TRBV7-3 with TRBJ1-3; D remains unclear. The germline CDR1 and CDR2 sequences are SGHTA and FQGTGA. This CDR3 region has 15 residues. The V end was cut by 5 bases, the J end by 2 bases, with 13 bases between. Here the CDR3 reads CASSLDGSPGNTIYF. CDR3 sequence (DNA): TGTGCCAGCAGCCTGGATGGTTCCCCTGGAAACACCATATATTTT.

A remark on this clonotype: Given the absence of the conserved phenylalanine or tryptophan at the CDR3 end, a read error is likely. The chain recombines TRBV12-3 or TRBV12-4 with TRBJ2-7; 9 positions agree with TRBD2. CDR3 length equals 16 residues. The V gene end was trimmed by 2 bases and the J gene end by 2 bases; junction bases not matched to a gene: 7. CDR3 sequence: CASSLSGSGSPYEQYL. The CDR3 bases are TGTGCCAGCAGTTTATCAGGTAGCGGGAGCCCCTACGAGCAGTACTTA.

This clonotype has only a few counts. V is TRBV20-1 and J is TRBJ2-5; TRBD2 matches 7 bases. Germline CDR1 reads DFQATT; CDR2 reads SNEGSKA (reference sequence). The CDR3 consists of 13 residues. Trimming removed 4 bases from V and 3 bases from J; junction bases left unmatched: 5. This CDR3 is CSATSGAKETQYF. CDR3 bases: TGCAGTGCTACTAGCGGAGCTAAAGAGACCCAGTACTTC.

The rearrangement joins TRBV7-8 to TRBJ1-4; D gene uncertain. This CDR3 region has 19 residues. The germline V gene encodes CDR1 SGHVS and CDR2 FQNEAQ. Between the trimmed V and J ends, which lost 3 bases and 0 bases, there was a span of 20 bases. The CDR3 protein is CASSFRESGRYSTNEKLFF. For the CDR3, the DNA is TGTGCCAGCAGCTTTAGAGAATCCGGACGATACTCAACTAATGAAAAACTGTTTTTT.

The chain is built from TRBV19 and TRBJ1-1, with TRBD1 as a possible D gene (5 bases). The CDR3 spans 14 residues. In germline, CDR1 is LNHDA, CDR2 SQIVND (reference sequence). V was pared by 8 bases and J by 1 base, with 14 bases between. For the CDR3, the DNA is TGTGCCAGTCAAATACAGGTGCCGAACACTGAAGCTTTCTTT. Its protein is CASQIQVPNTEAFF.

V is TRBV20-1 and J is TRBJ1-2; D gene unclear. Trimming stripped 6 bases from V and 6 bases from J, with 8 bases between. Germline V gene data show CDR1 as DFQATT and CDR2 as SNEGSKA (reference sequence). This CDR3 has 10 residues. CDR3 protein: CSARENGYTF. The DNA for the CDR3 is TGCAGTGCGAGGGAGAATGGCTACACCTTC.

This chain links TRBV4-2 with TRBJ1-3; no clear D gene. There are 17 residues in the CDR3. Trimming left V 0 bases short and J 0 bases short, with 12 bases between. Germline CDR1 and CDR2: LGHNA and YNFKEQ. DNA of the CDR3: TGTGCCAGCAGCCAAGATAACGCAGACATCTCTGGAAACACCATATATTTT. Its protein product is CASSQDNADISGNTIYF.

This clonotype was seen more than once but under ten times. The V call is TRBV2, the J call TRBJ1-5, with TRBD1 matching 7 bases. The CDR3 contains 14 residues. The trim removed 2 bases at V and 5 bases at J, leaving 3 bases unmatched. Germline V gives CDR1 SNHLY, CDR2 FYNNEI. CDR3 sequence: CASSEPGQYQPQHF. CDR3 in DNA: TGTGCCAGCAGTGAACCGGGACAGTATCAGCCCCAGCATTTT.

This sequence joins TRBV7-2 and TRBJ2-1, with 9 bases that match TRBD2. V gave up 3 bases and J gave up 8 bases; unmatched junction bases: 11. In germline, CDR1 is SGHTA, CDR2 FQGNSA. The CDR3 runs 16 residues. Here the CDR3 reads CASSLTWGGGGDEQFF. CDR3 bases: TGTGCCAGCAGCTTGACGTGGGGGGGCGGGGGGGATGAGCAGTTCTTC. The full variable domain, completed using reference TRBV7-2 and TRBJ2-1, is GAGVSQSPSNKVTEKGKDVELRCDPISGHTALYWYRQSLGQGLEFLIYFQGNSAPDKSGLPSDRFSAERTGGSVSTLTIQRTQQEDSAVYLCASSLTWGGGGDEQFFGPGTRLTVL.